The 3 T cell receptor beta chains below all came from one sample that was sequenced in a study of control samples from healthy donors and cancer patients. TCRdb's copy holds only in-frame clones and misses some; the assay was immunoSEQ multiplex PCR. Of approximately 9,100 clones in the sample, roughly nine tenths were seen once. The sequenced sample consisted of PBMCs. These receptor sequences come from a man in his 60s with colorectal cancer.

Written as DNA, the CDR3 is TGTGCCAGCAGCTTATATAATTTCGGGACAGGGTATAATGAGACCCAGTACTTC. This gives the protein CASSLYNFGTGYNETQYF. The chain carries TRBV13 and TRBJ2-5; TRBD1 matches 9 bases. The V and J ends lost 2 bases and 5 bases, in that order; junction bases with no gene match: 15. Germline V lookup: CDR1 PRHDT, CDR2 FYEKMQ (reference sequence). This CDR3 is 18 amino acids long.

The chain employs TRBV5-6 and TRBJ2-3, with D tentatively TRBD1 (5 bases). There are 13 residues in the CDR3. The germline gives CDR1 SGHDT, CDR2 YYEEEE. V gave up 6 bases and J gave up 6 bases, with 14 bases separating them. Here the CDR3 DNA reads TGTGCCAGCACCGCGCCAGGGTTTGATACGCAGTATTTT. Translated, it gives CASTAPGFDTQYF.

The gene calls are TRBV7-3 and TRBJ2-2; 10 bases map to TRBD1. The CDR3 sequence is 16 residues long. V lost 4 bases, J lost 2 bases, and 4 bases stayed unmatched. Germline assignment: CDR1 SGHTA and CDR2 FQGTGA. The chain's CDR3 is CASSYRDRGNTGELFF. In nucleotides, the CDR3 is TGTGCCAGCAGCTACCGGGACAGGGGAAACACCGGGGAGCTGTTTTTT.